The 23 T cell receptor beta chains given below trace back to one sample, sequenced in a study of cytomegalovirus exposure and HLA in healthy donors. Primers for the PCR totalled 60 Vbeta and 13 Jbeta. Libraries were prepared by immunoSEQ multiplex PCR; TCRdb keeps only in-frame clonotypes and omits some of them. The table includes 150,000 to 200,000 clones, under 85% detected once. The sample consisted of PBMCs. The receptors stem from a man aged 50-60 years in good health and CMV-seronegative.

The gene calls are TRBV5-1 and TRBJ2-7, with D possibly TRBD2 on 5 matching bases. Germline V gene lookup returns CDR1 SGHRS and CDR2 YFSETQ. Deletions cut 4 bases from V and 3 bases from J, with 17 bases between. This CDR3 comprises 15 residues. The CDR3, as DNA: TGCGCCAGCAGCATTTTGAGCGGTCCCTTCTACGAGCAGTACTTC. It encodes CASSILSGPFYEQYF.

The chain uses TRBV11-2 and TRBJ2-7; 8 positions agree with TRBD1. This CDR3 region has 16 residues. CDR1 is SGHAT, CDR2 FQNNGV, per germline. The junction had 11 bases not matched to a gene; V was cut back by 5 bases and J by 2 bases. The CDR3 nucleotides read TGTGCCAGCAGCACGACAGGGGACATACCTCCCTACGAGCAGTACTTC. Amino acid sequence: CASSTTGDIPPYEQYF.

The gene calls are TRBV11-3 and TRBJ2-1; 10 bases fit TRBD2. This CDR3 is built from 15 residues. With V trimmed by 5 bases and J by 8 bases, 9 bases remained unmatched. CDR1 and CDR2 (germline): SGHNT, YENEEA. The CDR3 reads CASSEGLAGAYEQFF. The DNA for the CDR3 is TGTGCCAGCAGCGAGGGTCTAGCGGGAGCATATGAGCAGTTCTTC.

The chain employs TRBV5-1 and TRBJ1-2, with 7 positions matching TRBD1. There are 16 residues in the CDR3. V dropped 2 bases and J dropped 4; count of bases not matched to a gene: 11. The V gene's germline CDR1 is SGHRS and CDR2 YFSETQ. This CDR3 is CASSFDRAVQRYGYTF. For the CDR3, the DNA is TGCGCCAGCAGCTTTGACAGGGCGGTGCAACGCTATGGCTACACCTTC. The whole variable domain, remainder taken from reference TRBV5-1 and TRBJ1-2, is KAGVTQTPRYLIKTRGQQVTLSCSPISGHRSVSWYQQTPGQGLQFLFEYFSETQRNKGNFPGRFSGRQFSNSRSEMNVSTLELGDSALYLCASSFDRAVQRYGYTFGSGTRLTVV.

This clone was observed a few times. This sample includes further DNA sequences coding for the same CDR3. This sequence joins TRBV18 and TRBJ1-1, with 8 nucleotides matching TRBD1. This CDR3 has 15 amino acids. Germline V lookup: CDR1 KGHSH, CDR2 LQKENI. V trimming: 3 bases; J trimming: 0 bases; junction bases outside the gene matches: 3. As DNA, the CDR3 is TGTGCCAGCTCACCCCTGGGACAGGTGAACACTGAAGCTTTCTTT. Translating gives CASSPLGQVNTEAFF.

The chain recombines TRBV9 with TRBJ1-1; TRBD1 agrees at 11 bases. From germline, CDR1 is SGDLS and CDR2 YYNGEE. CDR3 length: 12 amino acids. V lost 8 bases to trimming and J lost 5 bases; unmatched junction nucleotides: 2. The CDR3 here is CARGQGGTEAFF. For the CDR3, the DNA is TGTGCCAGGGGACAGGGGGGGACTGAAGCTTTCTTT.

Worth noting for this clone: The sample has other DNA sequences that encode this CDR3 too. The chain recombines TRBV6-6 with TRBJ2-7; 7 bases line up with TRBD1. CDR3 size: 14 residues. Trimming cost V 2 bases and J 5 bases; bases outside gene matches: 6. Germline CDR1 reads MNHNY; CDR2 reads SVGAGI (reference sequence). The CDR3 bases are TGTGCCAGCAGTTACCGACAGGGACACAACGAGCAGTACTTC. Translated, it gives CASSYRQGHNEQYF.

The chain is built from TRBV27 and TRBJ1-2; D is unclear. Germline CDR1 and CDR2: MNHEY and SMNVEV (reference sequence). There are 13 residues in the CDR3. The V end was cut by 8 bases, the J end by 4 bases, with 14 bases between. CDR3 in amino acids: CASGQGGPYGYTF. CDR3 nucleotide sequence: TGTGCCAGCGGGCAAGGAGGGCCCTATGGCTACACCTTC.

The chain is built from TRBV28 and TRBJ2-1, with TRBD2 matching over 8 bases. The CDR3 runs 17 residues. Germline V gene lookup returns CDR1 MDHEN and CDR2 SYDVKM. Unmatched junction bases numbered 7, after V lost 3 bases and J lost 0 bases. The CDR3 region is CASSFLGAGDSYNEQFF. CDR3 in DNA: TGTGCCAGCAGTTTTTTGGGAGCGGGAGACTCCTACAATGAGCAGTTCTTC.

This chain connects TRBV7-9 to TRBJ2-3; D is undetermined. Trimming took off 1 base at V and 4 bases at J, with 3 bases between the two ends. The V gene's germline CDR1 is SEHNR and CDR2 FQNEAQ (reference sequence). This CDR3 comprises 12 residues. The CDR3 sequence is CASSLGPDTQYF. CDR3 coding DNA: TGTGCCAGCAGCTTAGGGCCAGATACGCAGTATTTT. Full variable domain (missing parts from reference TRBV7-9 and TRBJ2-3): DTGVSQNPRHKITKRGQNVTFRCDPISEHNRLYWYRQTLGQGPEFLTYFQNEAQLEKSRLLSDRFSAERPKGSFSTLEIQRTEQGDSAMYLCASSLGPDTQYFGPGTRLTVL.

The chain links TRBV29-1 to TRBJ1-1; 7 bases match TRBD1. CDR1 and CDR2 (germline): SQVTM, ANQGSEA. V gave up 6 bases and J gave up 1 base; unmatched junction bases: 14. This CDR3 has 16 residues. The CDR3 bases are TGCAGCGTCGTACACTCCCGGACAGGTGCGAACACTGAAGCTTTCTTT. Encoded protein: CSVVHSRTGANTEAFF.

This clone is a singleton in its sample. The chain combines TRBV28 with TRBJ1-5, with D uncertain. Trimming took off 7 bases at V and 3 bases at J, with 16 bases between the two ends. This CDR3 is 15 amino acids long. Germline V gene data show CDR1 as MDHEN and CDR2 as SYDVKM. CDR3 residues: CASTKPGSYNQPQHF. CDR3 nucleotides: TGTGCCAGCACCAAACCCGGGTCTTACAATCAGCCCCAGCATTTT.

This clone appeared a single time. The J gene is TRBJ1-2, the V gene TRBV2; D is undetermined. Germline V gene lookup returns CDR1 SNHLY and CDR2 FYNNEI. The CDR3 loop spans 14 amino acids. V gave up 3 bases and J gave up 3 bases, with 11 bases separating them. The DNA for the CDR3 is TGTGCCAGCAGTGATAGCCGGAGGCACTATGGCTACACCTTC. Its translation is CASSDSRRHYGYTF.

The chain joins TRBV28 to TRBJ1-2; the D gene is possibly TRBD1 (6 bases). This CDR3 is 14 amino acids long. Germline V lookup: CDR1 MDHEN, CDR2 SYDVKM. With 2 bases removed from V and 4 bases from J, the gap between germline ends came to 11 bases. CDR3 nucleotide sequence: TGTGCCAGCAGTTTAAGGGGGATCAGCTATGGCTACACCTTC. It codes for CASSLRGISYGYTF.

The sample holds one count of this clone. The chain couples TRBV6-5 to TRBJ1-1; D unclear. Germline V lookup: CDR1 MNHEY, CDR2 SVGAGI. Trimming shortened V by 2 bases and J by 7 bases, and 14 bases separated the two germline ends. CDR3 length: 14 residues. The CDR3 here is CASSYGVRELEAFF. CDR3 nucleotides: TGTGCCAGCAGTTACGGGGTTAGGGAGCTTGAAGCTTTCTTT.

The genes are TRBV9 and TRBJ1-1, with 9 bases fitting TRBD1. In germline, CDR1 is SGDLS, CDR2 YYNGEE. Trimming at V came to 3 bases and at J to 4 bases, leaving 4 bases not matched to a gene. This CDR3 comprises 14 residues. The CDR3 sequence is CASSGGQGGTEAFF. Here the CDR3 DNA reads TGTGCCAGCAGCGGGGGACAGGGTGGCACTGAAGCTTTCTTT.

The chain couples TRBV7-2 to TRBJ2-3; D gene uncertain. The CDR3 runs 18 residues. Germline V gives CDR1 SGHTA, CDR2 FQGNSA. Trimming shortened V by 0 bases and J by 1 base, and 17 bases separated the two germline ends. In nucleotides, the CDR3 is TGTGCCAGCAGCTTAGCCTCAAGCGCCGGTGGAGGCACAGATACGCAGTATTTT. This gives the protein CASSLASSAGGGTDTQYF.

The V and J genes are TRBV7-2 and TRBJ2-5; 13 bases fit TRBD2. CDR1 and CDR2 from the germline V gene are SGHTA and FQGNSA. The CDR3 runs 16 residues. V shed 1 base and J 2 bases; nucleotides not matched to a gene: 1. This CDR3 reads CASSLGGLAGQETQYF. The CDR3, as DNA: TGTGCCAGCAGCTTAGGGGGACTAGCGGGACAAGAGACCCAGTACTTC.

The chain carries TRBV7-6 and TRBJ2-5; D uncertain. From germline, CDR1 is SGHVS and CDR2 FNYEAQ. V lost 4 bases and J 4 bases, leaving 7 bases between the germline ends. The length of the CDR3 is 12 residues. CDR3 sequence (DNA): TGTGCCAGCAGCTGGGCGACAGAGACCCAGTACTTC. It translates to CASSWATETQYF.

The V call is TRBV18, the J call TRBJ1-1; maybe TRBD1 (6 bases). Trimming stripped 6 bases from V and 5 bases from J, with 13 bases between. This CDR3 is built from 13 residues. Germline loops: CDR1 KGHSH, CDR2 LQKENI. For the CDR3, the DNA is TGTGCCAGCTCGCCGAACAGGGAGACTGAAGCTTTCTTT. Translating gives CASSPNRETEAFF. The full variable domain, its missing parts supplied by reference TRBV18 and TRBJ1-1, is NAGVMQNPRHLVRRRGQEARLRCSPMKGHSHVYWYRQLPEEGLKFMVYLQKENIIDESGMPKERFSAEFPKEGPSILRIQQVVRGDSAAYFCASSPNRETEAFFGQGTRLTVV.

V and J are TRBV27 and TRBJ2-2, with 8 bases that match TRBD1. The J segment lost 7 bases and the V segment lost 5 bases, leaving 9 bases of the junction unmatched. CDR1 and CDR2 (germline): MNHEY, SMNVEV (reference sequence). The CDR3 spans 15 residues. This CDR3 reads CASSIPGQGSGELFF. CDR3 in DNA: TGTGCCAGCAGTATTCCCGGACAGGGTAGCGGGGAGCTGTTTTTT.

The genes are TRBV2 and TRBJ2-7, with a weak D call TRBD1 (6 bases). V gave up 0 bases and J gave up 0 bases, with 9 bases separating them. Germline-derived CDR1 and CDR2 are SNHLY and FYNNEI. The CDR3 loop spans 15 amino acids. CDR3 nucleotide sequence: TGTGCCAGCAGTGAAGCTCCAGGGGTCTCCTACGAGCAGTACTTC. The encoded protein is CASSEAPGVSYEQYF.

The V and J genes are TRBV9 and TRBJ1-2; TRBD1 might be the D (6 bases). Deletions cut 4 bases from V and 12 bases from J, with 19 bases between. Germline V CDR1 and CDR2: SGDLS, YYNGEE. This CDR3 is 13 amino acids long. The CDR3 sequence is CASSSNRVGYNTF. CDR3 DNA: TGTGCCAGCAGCTCTAACAGGGTTGGGTACAACACCTTC.